Below, 31 T cell receptor beta chains from the same sample are listed, as sequenced in a study of identical twins. Each CDR3 protein is one row after TCRdb ran MiXCR on the 5' RACE reads. The data contain about 260,000 distinct CDR3 sequences, approximately 7% of them singletons. This same sample was also taken into another study, of yellow fever vaccine responses in identical twins.

Sequences were obtained from memory (CD45RO+) T cells sorted from blood. The receptor source for this set is a woman between 18 and 29 years old in good health.

This clonotype was seen many times. This chain uses TRBV29-1 with TRBJ2-1; a weak D match, TRBD2 (6 bases). Germline assignment: CDR1 SQVTM and CDR2 ANQGSEA. There are 14 residues in the CDR3. The germline V and J ends were trimmed by 4 bases and 9 bases, with 19 bases remaining between them. CDR3 region: CSVVNSGAQGEQFF. The CDR3 region has the DNA TGCAGCGTTGTCAATAGCGGCGCCCAGGGTGAGCAGTTCTTC.

This rearrangement joins TRBV2 to TRBJ1-3; 7 bases match TRBD1. In germline, CDR1 is SNHLY, CDR2 FYNNEI. The CDR3 spans 15 residues. After removal of 6 bases from V and 0 bases from J, the junction contained 5 bases not matched to a gene. The CDR3 nucleotides read TGTGCCAGCAGGGACAGGAGGGGCTCTGGAAACACCATATATTTT. This sequence encodes CASRDRRGSGNTIYF.

This chain uses TRBV10-3 with TRBJ1-1, with a tentative D call TRBD1 (5 bases). Germline assignment: CDR1 ENHRY and CDR2 SYGVKD. Deletions cut 10 bases from V and 11 bases from J, with 23 bases between. This CDR3 is 13 amino acids long. In DNA, the CDR3 is TGTGCCACCTCCGGGGGAAGCGTACTCGGGGCTTTCTTT. The encoded protein is CATSGGSVLGAFF.

The chain couples TRBV5-1 to TRBJ2-1, with TRBD2 identical over 15 bases. CDR3 length: 17 residues. The germline V gene encodes CDR1 SGHRS and CDR2 YFSETQ. The V and J ends lost 4 bases and 2 bases, in that order; junction bases with no gene match: 4. The CDR3 region has the DNA TGCGCCAGCAGCCGGGGACTAGCGGGAGGCGCCTACAATGAGCAGTTCTTC. Translation: CASSRGLAGGAYNEQFF.

This clonotype was counted many times. The V call is TRBV12-3 or TRBV12-4, the J call TRBJ2-5; 12 bases map to TRBD2. The CDR3 is made up of 15 amino acids. The V and J ends lost 3 bases and 5 bases, in that order; junction bases with no gene match: 4. The chain's CDR3 is CASSFLAGGWETQYF. The DNA for the CDR3 is TGTGCCAGCAGTTTCCTAGCGGGAGGGTGGGAGACCCAGTACTTC.

J is TRBJ2-5 and V is TRBV11-2; either TRBD1 or TRBD2 may fit D (6 bases each). Germline CDR1 SGHAT, CDR2 FQNNGV. Trimming left V 3 bases short and J 5 bases short, with 13 bases between. This CDR3 contains 14 residues. CDR3 bases: TGTGCCAGCAGCTTTCGGGGGCCTGGGGAGACCCAGTACTTC. Its protein is CASSFRGPGETQYF.

This clonotype was seen at least ten times. The CDR3 coding sequence is TGTGCCAGCAGCCCGCAGGGGTCTGGAAACACCATATATTTT. It is translated as CASSPQGSGNTIYF. This chain joins TRBV12-3 or TRBV12-4 and TRBJ1-3, with D perhaps matching TRBD1 (6 bases). V shed 6 bases and J shed 1 base, with 10 bases lying between them. The CDR3 consists of 14 residues.

This clonotype turned up a few times. The V and J genes are TRBV12-3 or TRBV12-4 and TRBJ2-5; D is perhaps TRBD2 (8 bases). V lost 0 bases and J 14 bases, leaving 16 bases between the germline ends. CDR3 length: 13 amino acids. The CDR3 nucleotides read TGTGCCAGCAGTTTAGCGCGGGGGGACAGCCCTTACTTC. It encodes CASSLARGDSPYF.

This clonotype was recorded many times. This chain uses TRBV12-3 or TRBV12-4 with TRBJ2-4, with D hard to call. The CDR3 contains 12 residues. Deletions cut 8 bases from V and 7 bases from J, with 12 bases between. The CDR3 loop reads CASREVDNIQYF. Here the CDR3 DNA reads TGTGCCAGCCGCGAGGTGGACAACATTCAGTACTTC.

The chain couples TRBV24-1 to TRBJ2-5, with 11 bases fitting TRBD2. J gave up 4 bases and V 3 bases, and 12 bases lay outside the gene matches. The CDR3 loop spans 18 amino acids. Per the germline V gene, CDR1 is KGHDR and CDR2 is SFDVKD. This CDR3 reads CATSDPGLAGSPGETQYF. CDR3 sequence (DNA): TGTGCCACCAGTGATCCCGGACTAGCGGGCTCCCCGGGAGAGACCCAGTACTTC.

There are a few counts of this clonotype. This chain connects TRBV20-1 to TRBJ2-2, with TRBD2 matching 15 bases. Germline CDR1 reads DFQATT; CDR2 reads SNEGSKA (reference sequence). Trimming took 5 bases from V and 7 from J; bases not matched to a gene: 14. CDR3 length: 18 amino acids. CDR3 sequence (DNA): TGCAGTGCTCCTCGGACTAGCGGGGGGGCCTCTGAGGTCGGGGAGCTGTTTTTT. This gives the protein CSAPRTSGGASEVGELFF.

The CDR3: CSARADDLNGELFF. In nucleotides, the CDR3 is TGCAGTGCTAGAGCCGACGACCTCAACGGGGAGCTGTTTTTT. This sequence joins TRBV20-1 and TRBJ2-2; D is unclear. V was clipped by 1 base and J by 7 bases, with 13 bases between them. Germline assignment: CDR1 DFQATT and CDR2 SNEGSKA (reference sequence). This CDR3 has 14 amino acids.

V gene TRBV28 combines with J gene TRBJ2-5, with D tentatively TRBD1 (6 bases). CDR1 is MDHEN, CDR2 SYDVKM, per germline. V shed 6 bases and J shed 3 bases, with 14 bases lying between them. This CDR3 comprises 14 residues. In DNA, the CDR3 is TGTGCCAGCAGCCGATTTACAGGGAAAGAGACCCAGTACTTC. Translation: CASSRFTGKETQYF.

This clonotype showed up many times. The chain has TRBV20-1 and TRBJ1-2; D unresolved. This CDR3 contains 12 residues. Germline CDR1 and CDR2: DFQATT and SNEGSKA (reference sequence). V was shortened by 0 bases and J by 5 bases, with 7 bases between the two germline ends. The CDR3 nucleotides are TGCAGTGCTAGAGAATCGGGGTATGGCTACACCTTC. It encodes CSARESGYGYTF.

This clonotype was recorded many times. The chain has TRBV12-3 or TRBV12-4 and TRBJ1-1, with D unclear. The CDR3 totals 13 residues. With 1 base removed from V and 3 bases from J, the gap between germline ends came to 6 bases. CDR3 DNA: TGTGCCAGCAGTTTAGAAAAATACACTGAAGCTTTCTTT. Translating it yields CASSLEKYTEAFF.

This clonotype was seen many times. This sequence joins TRBV7-9 and TRBJ2-2; perhaps TRBD1 as D (6 bases). V lost 7 bases and J 5 bases, leaving 17 bases between the germline ends. The germline CDR1 and CDR2 sequences are SEHNR and FQNEAQ (reference sequence). CDR3 size: 15 residues. For the CDR3, the DNA is TGTGCCAGCATAAAGGGGGACGCGAGGACCGGGGAGCTGTTTTTT. Its protein product is CASIKGDARTGELFF.

This clonotype was found a few times. CDR3 sequence reads: CATSDSGTGEKNEQFF. CDR3 in DNA: TGTGCCACCAGTGACTCCGGGACAGGGGAAAAAAATGAGCAGTTCTTC. V gene TRBV24-1 combines with J gene TRBJ2-1; 10 bases agree with TRBD1. The trim removed 4 bases at V and 7 bases at J, leaving 9 bases unmatched. Germline CDR1 reads KGHDR; CDR2 reads SFDVKD. This CDR3 spans 16 amino acids.

This clonotype was seen many times. V usage is TRBV29-1 and J usage is TRBJ2-5; D is undetermined. Trimming shortened V by 1 base and J by 7 bases, and 10 bases separated the two germline ends. CDR3 size: 12 residues. CDR1 is SQVTM, CDR2 ANQGSEA, per germline. CDR3 bases: TGCAGCGTTGAAGGGTTAGATGGGACCCAGTACTTC. Protein: CSVEGLDGTQYF.

The chain joins TRBV10-3 to TRBJ2-7, with TRBD2 matching over 8 bases. The V segment lost 3 bases and the J segment 2 bases; nucleotides outside the gene matches: 15. Germline lookup yields CDR1 ENHRY and CDR2 SYGVKD. CDR3 length: 18 residues. As DNA, the CDR3 is TGTGCCATCAGTGACCCGGACGGGAGGGCTGTCGGAGCCTACGAGCAGTACTTC. It yields the protein CAISDPDGRAVGAYEQYF.

The chain links TRBV18 to TRBJ2-7, with 9 bases matching TRBD1. V gave up 3 bases and J gave up 6 bases; unmatched junction bases: 6. The CDR3 contains 14 residues. Germline-derived CDR1 and CDR2 are KGHSH and LQKENI. The CDR3 protein is CASSPLGQGVEQYF. CDR3 sequence (DNA): TGTGCCAGCTCACCGTTGGGACAGGGCGTCGAGCAGTACTTC. Based on the CDR3 plus reference TRBV18 and TRBJ2-7, the full variable domain is NAGVMQNPRHLVRRRGQEARLRCSPMKGHSHVYWYRQLPEEGLKFMVYLQKENIIDESGMPKERFSAEFPKEGPSILRIQQVVRGDSAAYFCASSPLGQGVEQYFGPGTRLTVT.

This CDR3 reads CASSLDLEETQYF. The CDR3 DNA reads as TGCGCCAGCAGCTTGGACCTGGAGGAGACCCAGTACTTC. The chain combines TRBV5-1 with TRBJ2-5; D is undetermined. With 0 bases removed from V and 5 bases from J, the gap between germline ends came to 8 bases. CDR3 length: 13 residues. Germline loops: CDR1 SGHRS, CDR2 YFSETQ.

This sequence joins TRBV3-1 and TRBJ2-3, with TRBD2 matching over 9 bases. The CDR3 has 16 residues. From germline, CDR1 is LGHDT and CDR2 YNNKEL (reference sequence). Germline trimming cut 4 bases from V and 0 bases from J; bases unmatched to any gene: 5. The CDR3 sequence: CASSPIAGASTDTQYF. The CDR3 DNA follows: TGTGCCAGCAGCCCGATAGCGGGGGCGAGCACAGATACGCAGTATTTT.

The V gene is TRBV6-1, the J gene TRBJ2-1; a possible D gene is TRBD2 (5 bases). The length of the CDR3 is 15 residues. Germline V gene sequence: CDR1 MNHNS, CDR2 SASEGT. V shed 7 bases and J shed 0 bases, with 13 bases lying between them. As DNA, the CDR3 is TGTGCCAGCACCCCTCCCGGAGGCTCCTACAATGAGCAGTTCTTC. Its protein product is CASTPPGGSYNEQFF.

The gene calls are TRBV28 and TRBJ2-3; D is unclear. CDR3 length: 16 residues. The germline V gene encodes CDR1 MDHEN and CDR2 SYDVKM. V gave up 5 bases and J gave up 6 bases, with 21 bases separating them. CDR3 protein: CASSPFVLFTWDTQYF. The CDR3 DNA sequence: TGTGCCAGCAGTCCGTTCGTTCTATTCACATGGGATACGCAGTATTTT.

This clonotype was seen only a few times. This sequence joins TRBV3-1 and TRBJ1-6; 7 nucleotides match TRBD1. This CDR3 has 17 amino acids. The junction had 6 bases not matched to a gene; V was cut back by 4 bases and J by 0 bases. The germline CDR1 and CDR2 sequences are LGHDT and YNNKEL (reference sequence). Here the CDR3 reads CASSPGTDNSYNSPLHF. The CDR3 nucleotides read TGTGCCAGCAGCCCCGGGACAGACAACTCCTATAATTCACCCCTCCACTTT.

This clonotype was recorded at least ten times. This chain connects TRBV29-1 to TRBJ2-3; weak D call: TRBD1 (5 bases). With 8 bases removed from V and 5 bases from J, the gap between germline ends came to 8 bases. The CDR3 runs 10 residues. Looked up from germline, CDR1 is SQVTM and CDR2 is ANQGSEA. The DNA for the CDR3 is TGCAGCCTAGGGGTAGATACGCAGTATTTT. Translating gives CSLGVDTQYF.

This clonotype was counted many times. The chain employs TRBV25-1 and TRBJ2-2; no firm D call. The germline V gene has CDR1 MGHDK and CDR2 SYGVNS. V lost 6 bases and J lost 1, with 15 bases in between. The CDR3 is made up of 16 amino acids. CDR3 DNA: TGTGCCAGCAGCCTGGGTAGGCACTTGAACACCGGGGAGCTGTTTTTT. Its protein product is CASSLGRHLNTGELFF.

The J gene is TRBJ2-1, the V gene TRBV2; perhaps D is TRBD1 or TRBD2 (6 bases each). V was pared by 0 bases and J by 6 bases, with 12 bases between. Germline V gives CDR1 SNHLY, CDR2 FYNNEI. This CDR3 spans 15 amino acids. The CDR3 loop is CASSEALPGANEQFF. CDR3 nucleotides: TGTGCCAGCAGTGAAGCGCTTCCGGGGGCCAATGAGCAGTTCTTC.

This clonotype has only a few counts. V usage is TRBV6-1 and J usage is TRBJ1-1; D not resolved. Looked up from germline, CDR1 is MNHNS and CDR2 is SASEGT. CDR3 length: 15 residues. V was clipped by 10 bases and J by 0 bases, with 18 bases between them. The CDR3 reads CATVSYGRMNTEAFF. In DNA, the CDR3 is TGTGCCACGGTGTCGTATGGCAGAATGAACACTGAAGCTTTCTTT.

The chain has TRBV21-1 and TRBJ2-3; the table's D gene call, TRBD1, was not cross checked with the DNA. TRBV21-1 counts as a pseudogene. This CDR3 is 17 amino acids long. The CDR3: CASSKEGDSCLTDTQYF. The CDR3 region has the DNA TGTGCCAGCAGCAAGGAGGGGGACTCATGCCTCACAGATACGCAGTATTTT.

This clonotype was seen at least ten times. The chain carries TRBV7-9 and TRBJ1-1; a weak D match, TRBD1 (5 bases). CDR1 SEHNR and CDR2 FQNEAQ come from the germline V gene (reference sequence). V gave up 6 bases and J gave up 7 bases, with 12 bases separating them. The CDR3 is 12 amino acids. CDR3 loop: CASSRDHIEAFF. CDR3 nucleotide sequence: TGTGCCAGCAGTCGGGACCACATTGAAGCTTTCTTT. Together with reference TRBV7-9 and TRBJ1-1, the CDR3 gives the full variable domain: DTGVSQNPRHKITKRGQNVTFRCDPISEHNRLYWYRQTLGQGPEFLTYFQNEAQLEKSRLLSDRFSAERPKGSFSTLEIQRTEQGDSAMYLCASSRDHIEAFFGQGTRLTVV.